This is a list of T cell receptor beta chains from one sample in a study of blood T cell repertoires in COVID-19. Data came from immunoSEQ multiplex PCR; TCRdb stores just in-frame clones and leaves some out. This sample has about 390,000 clones; 87% occur once, and the top ten carry roughly 2%. The sequencing input was peripheral blood. These receptors were obtained from a woman in her sixties with COVID-19, enrolled during active disease. Both conserved end residues are part of each CDR3. Fields, in order: D gene, J gene, V gene, clone size, CDR3 protein, CDR3 DNA. D genes are given only for firm matches. A row's size may be missing; if present it is once, few, many or a size class.

NA,TRBJ1-4,TRBV14,NA,CASSQDGSSGEKLFF,TGTGCCAGCAGCCAAGATGGTTCGTCGGGTGAAAAACTGTTTTTT
TRBD2,TRBJ2-1,TRBV6-5,NA,CASSYASGELDEQFF,TGTGCCAGCAGTTACGCTAGCGGGGAGCTTGATGAGCAGTTCTTC
NA,TRBJ1-1,TRBV3-1/TRBV3-2,once,CASSPPGGGAEAFF,TGTGCCAGCAGCCCTCCGGGGGGGGGCGCGGAAGCTTTCTTT
NA,TRBJ1-3,TRBV5-5,NA,CASSSTGNTIYF,TGTGCCAGCAGCTCCACAGGAAACACCATATATTTT
NA,TRBJ2-3,TRBV7-9,NA,CASSLQDYTQYF,TGTGCCAGCAGCTTACAGGACTATACGCAGTATTTT
NA,TRBJ2-3,TRBV7-3,few,CASSWTITDTQYF,TGTGCCAGCAGCTGGACAATTACAGATACGCAGTATTTT
NA,TRBJ2-3,TRBV2,NA,CASTGGLDTQYF,TGTGCCAGCACCGGGGGTCTAGATACGCAGTATTTT
NA,TRBJ2-1,TRBV5-1,NA,CASSKLDGSSYNEQFF,TGCGCCAGCAGCAAACTTGACGGGAGCTCCTACAATGAGCAGTTCTTC
TRBD1,TRBJ1-1,TRBV19,NA,CASSPLIQGAAEAFF,TGTGCCAGTAGTCCCCTGATACAGGGGGCCGCTGAAGCTTTCTTT
NA,TRBJ1-2,TRBV28,few,CASSPGGVERHGYTF,TGTGCCAGCAGTCCCGGCGGGGTAGAACGGCATGGCTACACCTTC
TRBD2,TRBJ2-3,TRBV28,NA,CASSFPGGGGARDTQYF,TGTGCCAGCAGTTTCCCCGGGGGCGGGGGGGCCCGGGATACGCAGTATTTT
NA,TRBJ2-1,TRBV28,NA,CASRLGGVYNEQFF,TGTGCCAGCAGGCTAGGGGGGGTCTACAATGAGCAGTTCTTC
TRBD1,TRBJ2-2,TRBV7-3,NA,CASSSTGGRTGELFF,TGTGCCAGCAGCTCTACAGGGGGCAGGACCGGGGAGCTGTTTTTT
NA,TRBJ1-1,TRBV5-4,NA,CASSLVPEMNTEAFF,TGTGCCAGCAGCTTGGTTCCGGAGATGAACACTGAAGCTTTCTTT
NA,TRBJ1-3,TRBV7-2,once,CASSTQPTGFGNTIYF,TGTGCCAGCAGCACCCAACCTACAGGGTTTGGAAACACCATATATTTT
TRBD1,TRBJ2-7,TRBV2,NA,CASIGGGWEQYF,TGTGCCAGCATAGGGGGCGGTTGGGAGCAGTACTTC